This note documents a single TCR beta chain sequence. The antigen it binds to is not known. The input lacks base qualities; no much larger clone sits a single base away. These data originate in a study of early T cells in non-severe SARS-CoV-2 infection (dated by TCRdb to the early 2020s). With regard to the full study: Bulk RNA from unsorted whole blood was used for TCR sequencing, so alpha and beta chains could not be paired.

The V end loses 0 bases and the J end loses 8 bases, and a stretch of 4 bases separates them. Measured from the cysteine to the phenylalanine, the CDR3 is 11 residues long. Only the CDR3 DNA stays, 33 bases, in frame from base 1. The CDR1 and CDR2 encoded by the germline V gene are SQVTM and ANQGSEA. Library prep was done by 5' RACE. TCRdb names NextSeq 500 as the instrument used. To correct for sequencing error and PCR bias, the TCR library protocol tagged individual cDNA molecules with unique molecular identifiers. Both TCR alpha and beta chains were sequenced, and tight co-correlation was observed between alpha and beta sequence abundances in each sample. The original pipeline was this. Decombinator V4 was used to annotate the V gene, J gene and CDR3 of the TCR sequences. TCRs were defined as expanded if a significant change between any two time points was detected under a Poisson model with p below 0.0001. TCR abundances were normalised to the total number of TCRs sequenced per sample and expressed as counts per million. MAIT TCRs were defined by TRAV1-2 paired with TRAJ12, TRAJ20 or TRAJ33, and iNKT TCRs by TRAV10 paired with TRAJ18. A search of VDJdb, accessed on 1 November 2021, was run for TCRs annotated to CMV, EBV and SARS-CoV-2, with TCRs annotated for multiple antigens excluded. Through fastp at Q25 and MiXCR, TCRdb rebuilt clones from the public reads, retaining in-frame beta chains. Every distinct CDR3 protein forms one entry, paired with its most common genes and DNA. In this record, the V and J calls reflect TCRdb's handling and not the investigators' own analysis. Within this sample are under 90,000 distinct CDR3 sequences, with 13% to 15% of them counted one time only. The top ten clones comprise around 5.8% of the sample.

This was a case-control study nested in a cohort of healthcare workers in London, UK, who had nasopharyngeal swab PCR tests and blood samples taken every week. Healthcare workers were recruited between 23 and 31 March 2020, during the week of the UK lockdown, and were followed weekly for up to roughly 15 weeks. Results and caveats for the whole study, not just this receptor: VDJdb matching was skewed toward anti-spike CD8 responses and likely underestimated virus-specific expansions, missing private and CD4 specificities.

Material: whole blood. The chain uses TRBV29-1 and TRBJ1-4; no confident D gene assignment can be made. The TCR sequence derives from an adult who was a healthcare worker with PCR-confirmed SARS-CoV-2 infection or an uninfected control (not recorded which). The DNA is TGCAGCGTTGAAGATCGAGAAAAACTGTTTTTT. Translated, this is CSVEDREKLFF.